Below, 27 T cell receptor beta chains from the same sample are listed, as sequenced in a study of OX40 agonist ivuxolimab in advanced cancers. Assay used: immunoSEQ multiplex PCR; TCRdb lists only in-frame clones, some missing. The sample consists of about 45,000 clones, approximately 82% of them appearing once. The source was CD4+ or CD8+ T cells sorted from blood, collected in a trial of the OX40 agonist ivuxolimab. These receptors all come from an adult with an advanced solid tumor such as melanoma, head and neck, liver or kidney cancer.

The genes are TRBV6-5 and TRBJ1-1; D is uncertain. This CDR3 is 14 amino acids long. Trimming stripped 5 bases from V and 1 base from J, with 11 bases between. The germline V gene encodes CDR1 MNHEY and CDR2 SVGAGI. This CDR3 reads CASSLTWGNTEAFF. Written as DNA, the CDR3 is TGTGCCAGCAGTCTTACGTGGGGGAACACTGAAGCTTTCTTT.

The V call is TRBV7-9, the J call TRBJ2-7; D could derive from TRBD1 or TRBD2 (5 bases each). The CDR3 consists of 14 residues. The ends were cut back, 5 bases at V and 0 bases at J, with 11 bases in the middle. Germline-derived CDR1 and CDR2 are SEHNR and FQNEAQ (reference sequence). The CDR3, as DNA: TGTGCCAGCAGCGGGGGAACTCACTCCTACGAGCAGTACTTC. Its translation: CASSGGTHSYEQYF.

This clone has only a few counts. The chain couples TRBV27 to TRBJ1-2; D is uncertain. Germline V lookup: CDR1 MNHEY, CDR2 SMNVEV (reference sequence). The CDR3 is 13 amino acids. V was trimmed by 5 bases and J by 8 bases, leaving 15 bases between them. CDR3 coding DNA: TGTGCCAGCAGTCTCGGGAGGTTTGGCGGCTACACCTTC. The encoded protein is CASSLGRFGGYTF.

The chain links TRBV19 to TRBJ2-3; TRBD2 is a possible D gene (6 bases). Trimming stripped 8 bases from V and 0 bases from J, with 9 bases between. Germline V CDR1 and CDR2: LNHDA, SQIVND (reference sequence). The CDR3 totals 13 residues. The CDR3 region is CASSGTSTDTQYF. The CDR3 DNA is TGTGCCAGTTCCGGGACTAGCACAGATACGCAGTATTTT.

The rearrangement uses TRBV30 and TRBJ2-7, with no clear D. V lost 5 bases and J lost 1, with 9 bases in between. This CDR3 spans 12 amino acids. From germline, CDR1 is GTSNPN and CDR2 SVGIG (reference sequence). CDR3 region: CAWARVSYEQYF. CDR3 nucleotide sequence: TGTGCCTGGGCACGAGTTTCCTACGAGCAGTACTTC.

CDR3 residues: CASSPDRVGEKLFF. The CDR3 nucleotides are TGTGCCAGCTCACCAGACAGGGTGGGTGAAAAACTGTTTTTT. V usage is TRBV18 and J usage is TRBJ1-4; TRBD1 matches at 7 bases. CDR1 is KGHSH, CDR2 LQKENI, per germline. V dropped 2 bases and J dropped 7; count of bases not matched to a gene: 4. The CDR3 loop spans 14 amino acids.

The chain carries TRBV7-2 and TRBJ2-1, with TRBD1 as a possible D gene (6 bases). Per germline, CDR1 SGHTA and CDR2 FQGNSA. The CDR3 has 14 amino acids. Trimming shortened V by 3 bases and J by 9 bases, and 15 bases separated the two germline ends. CDR3 nucleotide sequence: TGTGCCAGCAGCTTCCTCCAGGGGAGCGGTGAGCAGTTCTTC. Translated, it gives CASSFLQGSGEQFF.

This clone appeared once. The rearrangement uses TRBV19 and TRBJ2-7; TRBD1 might be the D (6 bases). The CDR3 extends over 13 amino acids. The V end was cut by 3 bases, the J end by 4 bases, with 10 bases between. Germline V CDR1 and CDR2: LNHDA, SQIVND (reference sequence). CDR3 in DNA: TGTGCCAGTAGTATCTTGGGGGCGTACGAGCAGTACTTC. Encoded protein: CASSILGAYEQYF. Full variable domain (remainder filled in from reference TRBV19 and TRBJ2-7): DGGITQSPKYLFRKEGQNVTLSCEQNLNHDAMYWYRQDPGQGLRLIYYSQIVNDFQKGDIAEGYSVSREKKESFPLTVTSAQKNPTAFYLCASSILGAYEQYFGPGTRLTVT.

The V gene is TRBV2, the J gene TRBJ2-2, with TRBD2 as a possible D gene (5 bases). The germline gives CDR1 SNHLY, CDR2 FYNNEI. Trimming left V 5 bases short and J 4 bases short, with 14 bases between. This CDR3 spans 15 amino acids. DNA of the CDR3: TGTGCCAGCAGTCCAACTAGTTCGGTCACCGGGGAGCTGTTTTTT. It yields the protein CASSPTSSVTGELFF.

This rearrangement joins TRBV5-4 to TRBJ1-2; perhaps TRBD1 as D (6 bases). CDR1 and CDR2 from the germline V gene are SGHNT and YYREEE (reference sequence). With 5 bases removed from V and 4 bases from J, the gap between germline ends came to 18 bases. This CDR3 is 15 amino acids long. For the CDR3, the DNA is TGTGCCAGCAGTTACGGGGCAGGGGAAGGCTATGGCTACACCTTC. Translation: CASSYGAGEGYGYTF.

The chain employs TRBV6-6 and TRBJ1-2; 7 positions agree with TRBD1. J gave up 7 bases and V 2 bases, and 4 bases lay outside the gene matches. Per germline, CDR1 MNHNY and CDR2 SVGAGI (reference sequence). This CDR3 is 13 amino acids long. For the CDR3, the DNA is TGTGCCAGCAGTTACCCAGGGGGAAGTGGCTACACCTTC. Translated, it gives CASSYPGGSGYTF.

The chain joins TRBV4-1 to TRBJ2-7, with TRBD2 as a possible D gene (9 bases). The CDR3 runs 20 residues. With 2 bases removed from V and 0 bases from J, the gap between germline ends came to 26 bases. The germline gives CDR1 MGHRA, CDR2 YSYEKL. CDR3 loop: CASSQRLQGAGGTSSYEQYF. CDR3 DNA: TGCGCCAGCAGCCAACGCCTCCAGGGGGCGGGGGGGACCAGCTCCTACGAGCAGTACTTC.

The chain recombines TRBV5-1 with TRBJ1-1; no reliable D call. Germline V gene lookup returns CDR1 SGHRS and CDR2 YFSETQ. V lost 7 bases and J lost 1, with 17 bases in between. The CDR3 covers 15 residues. CDR3: CASGPLTRTNTEAFF. The CDR3 nucleotides are TGCGCCAGCGGCCCTTTAACCCGAACGAACACTGAAGCTTTCTTT.

The chain recombines TRBV15 with TRBJ2-4; TRBD1 agrees at 8 bases. Germline-derived CDR1 and CDR2 are LNHNV and YYDKDF (reference sequence). V gave up 5 bases and J gave up 15 bases; unmatched junction bases: 12. The CDR3 is 13 residues long. Here the CDR3 reads CATSLDGDRPPYF. As DNA, the CDR3 is TGTGCCACCAGCCTAGACGGGGACAGGCCTCCGTACTTC.

The chain carries TRBV4-3 and TRBJ2-7, with D perhaps TRBD1 (6 bases). The length of the CDR3 is 16 residues. Trimming removed 4 bases from V and 5 bases from J, with 21 bases in between. Germline values: CDR1 LGHNA, CDR2 YSLEER. The CDR3 reads CASSRPLGDNSDEQYF. CDR3 DNA: TGCGCCAGCAGCCGCCCTTTGGGGGACAACTCGGACGAGCAGTACTTC.

The chain links TRBV7-2 to TRBJ2-5; either TRBD1 or TRBD2 may fit D (7 bases each). The CDR3 sequence is 16 residues long. Germline CDR1 is SGHTA and CDR2 is FQGNSA. V was cut by 1 base and J by 5 bases, with 17 bases left in between. Here the CDR3 DNA reads TGTGCCAGCAGCTTAGGGGCGGGGCAGGGGGGGGAGACCCAGTACTTC. Translated: CASSLGAGQGGETQYF. Looking up the rest from reference TRBV7-2 and TRBJ2-5 gives the full variable domain: GAGVSQSPSNKVTEKGKDVELRCDPISGHTALYWYRQSLGQGLEFLIYFQGNSAPDKSGLPSDRFSAERTGGSVSTLTIQRTQQEDSAVYLCASSLGAGQGGETQYFGPGTRLLVL.

This clone has only a few counts. This chain links TRBV19 with TRBJ1-5, with D maybe TRBD1 (5 bases). With 2 bases removed from V and 6 bases from J, the gap between germline ends came to 14 bases. The length of the CDR3 is 15 residues. CDR1 is LNHDA and CDR2 is SQIVND in the germline V gene (reference sequence). CDR3: CASSIPRESVQPQHF. The CDR3 coding sequence is TGTGCCAGTAGTATACCCAGGGAGTCAGTTCAGCCCCAGCATTTT. Drawing the rest from reference TRBV19 and TRBJ1-5, the complete variable domain is DGGITQSPKYLFRKEGQNVTLSCEQNLNHDAMYWYRQDPGQGLRLIYYSQIVNDFQKGDIAEGYSVSREKKESFPLTVTSAQKNPTAFYLCASSIPRESVQPQHFGDGTRLSIL.

This clone has just one count. V and J are TRBV6-6 and TRBJ2-7; D is uncertain. Per the germline V gene, CDR1 is MNHNY and CDR2 is SVGAGI (reference sequence). Trimming stripped 5 bases from V and 3 bases from J, with 5 bases between. The CDR3 runs 11 residues. DNA of the CDR3: TGTGCCAGCAGTACTAACTACGAGCAGTACTTC. This sequence encodes CASSTNYEQYF.

This chain uses TRBV19 with TRBJ2-7, with a weak D call TRBD2 (5 bases). The germline gives CDR1 LNHDA, CDR2 SQIVND (reference sequence). This CDR3 spans 13 amino acids. With 2 bases removed from V and 2 bases from J, the gap between germline ends came to 7 bases. The CDR3 DNA follows: TGTGCCAGTAGTATATCTAGCACCTACGAGCAGTACTTC. Translation gives CASSISSTYEQYF.

The chain joins TRBV6-5 to TRBJ2-7, with D possibly matching TRBD2 (6 bases). The length of the CDR3 is 14 residues. The ends were cut back, 6 bases at V and 2 bases at J, with 14 bases in the middle. Germline CDR1 and CDR2: MNHEY and SVGAGI. CDR3 sequence reads: CASSSAGYPYEQYF. Written as DNA, the CDR3 is TGTGCCAGCAGCTCAGCGGGTTACCCCTACGAGCAGTACTTC.

This clone occurred a few times. This rearrangement joins TRBV10-3 to TRBJ2-7; possibly TRBD1 for D (6 bases). Germline CDR1 is ENHRY and CDR2 is SYGVKD. V lost 7 bases and J lost 4, with 20 bases in between. This CDR3 region has 15 residues. The CDR3 loop reads CAITSGTLSGYEQYF. The CDR3 bases are TGTGCCATCACTTCCGGGACACTATCAGGGTACGAGCAGTACTTC.

V usage is TRBV11-2 and J usage is TRBJ1-1; 7 nucleotides align to TRBD1. The V segment lost 3 bases and the J segment 4 bases; nucleotides outside the gene matches: 2. The CDR3 length is 13 residues. The germline CDR1 and CDR2 sequences are SGHAT and FQNNGV. This CDR3 is CASSFDRVTEAFF. DNA for the CDR3: TGTGCCAGCAGCTTCGACAGGGTCACTGAAGCTTTCTTT.

CDR3 DNA: TGTGCCAGCAGCCAAGCGGGAAGCTCCTACAATGAGCAGTTCTTC. The encoded protein is CASSQAGSSYNEQFF. This chain joins TRBV11-2 and TRBJ2-1; 7 positions match TRBD2. Trimming at V came to 5 bases and at J to 0 bases, leaving 4 bases not matched to a gene. This CDR3 has 15 amino acids. CDR1 is SGHAT and CDR2 is FQNNGV in the germline V gene.

The sample holds one count of this clone. The J gene is TRBJ2-7, the V gene TRBV21-1; the DNA was not used to check the table's D call, TRBD1. TRBV21-1 is termed a pseudogene. This CDR3 comprises 16 residues. The CDR3 nucleotides read TGTGCCAGCAGCATTCCCAGGGGGCCCCCGATCTACGAGCAGTACTTC. It codes for CASSIPRGPPIYEQYF.

V usage is TRBV6-5 and J usage is TRBJ1-2; D gene uncertain. The germline V and J ends were trimmed by 9 bases and 0 bases, with 11 bases remaining between them. CDR1 MNHEY and CDR2 SVGAGI come from the germline V gene. The CDR3 spans 13 residues. As DNA, the CDR3 is TGTGCCAGTCGCGGGGAATCTAACTATGGCTACACCTTC. Residues: CASRGESNYGYTF.

A remark on this clone: Other nucleotide sequences from this sample produce the same CDR3. This rearrangement joins TRBV5-1 to TRBJ2-5, with 8 positions matching TRBD1. Germline V gene lookup returns CDR1 SGHRS and CDR2 YFSETQ. The CDR3 sequence is 14 residues long. V lost 0 bases, J lost 5 bases, and 3 bases stayed unmatched. Written as DNA, the CDR3 is TGCGCCAGCAGCTTGGGTACAGGGGGGGAGACCCAGTACTTC. It specifies CASSLGTGGETQYF.

In its sample, this clone was seen once. The chain uses TRBV19 and TRBJ1-2, with 9 bases identical to TRBD1. V gave up 4 bases and J gave up 5 bases; unmatched junction bases: 8. Germline CDR1 and CDR2: LNHDA and SQIVND (reference sequence). The CDR3 runs 15 residues. In nucleotides, the CDR3 is TGTGCCAGTAGTACCGCCGACAGGGGGTGGTATGGCTACACCTTC. Translated: CASSTADRGWYGYTF.